The text below deals with one TCR beta chain. The antigen remains unidentified. The data belong to a study of CD8 T cells in ankylosing spondylitis. Points from the study as a whole: One TCR beta motif, made up of several highly homologous variants, appeared characteristic of ankylosing spondylitis blood. It was reported that disease-linked clones were significantly enriched in matched ankylosing spondylitis synovial fluid.

V lost 6 bases, J lost 0 bases, and 11 bases lay in between. Germline CDR1 MGHRA, CDR2 YSYEKL. This CDR3 is 14 amino acids long. Preparation of TCR beta libraries was done by quantitative 5'-RACE with molecular barcodes. TCRdb called the 5' RACE reads again in MiXCR, with one record for every CDR3 protein. The repertoire consists of under 250,000 distinct CDR3 sequences, with roughly a tenth occurring once and the leading ten covering about 3%. The receptor was derived from a male donor with ankylosing spondylitis or in good health (not recorded which). The chain couples TRBV4-1 to TRBJ1-2; a possible D gene is TRBD1 (5 bases). Sequencing was performed on blood, either unsorted or a sorted T cell fraction (not recorded which). The CDR3: CASRETVANYGYTF. The CDR3 region has the DNA TGCGCCAGCAGGGAGACAGTAGCTAACTATGGCTACACCTTC.